The clone carrying this TCR beta chain was found once. CD45RO-negative, CCR7-selected cells formed the naive CD8 fraction, which excluded terminally differentiated effector memory CD45RA+ cells. The data derive from a study of shared clonotypes between healthy human individuals. Here immunoSEQ multiplex PCR was the method, and the copy in TCRdb shows in-frame clones only, minus some. The repertoire holds 1.5 million to 2.5 million clones, roughly 94% seen once, with approximately 1% in the top ten. The sample taken for sequencing was naive CD8+ T cells sorted from blood. The sequence came from a young man in good health.

CDR3 in DNA: TGTGCCTGGAGTGTGGCAGGGCCGTACACAGATACGCAGTATTTT. Protein: CAWSVAGPYTDTQYF. The V gene is TRBV30, the J gene TRBJ2-3, with D perhaps TRBD1 (5 bases). The germline gives CDR1 GTSNPN, CDR2 SVGIG (reference sequence). This CDR3 is built from 15 residues. V was trimmed by 0 bases and J by 2 bases, leaving 12 bases between them. The whole variable domain, filled in from reference TRBV30 and TRBJ2-3, reads SQTIHQWPATLVQPVGSPLSLECTVEGTSNPNLYWYRQAAGRGLQLLFYSVGIGQISSEVPQNLSASRPQDRQFILSSKKLLLSDSGFYLCAWSVAGPYTDTQYFGPGTRLTVL.